Below, one T cell receptor (beta chain) is given with its context. Original data processing: Nucleated cell number was recorded as an estimate derived from reference gene primer amplification. The table came from immunoSEQ multiplex PCR; TCRdb's copy has only in-frame clones and leaves some out. The V and J calls and clone size were taken over from that table, and D and trimming were inferred from the DNA. This sample has more than 300,000 clones, with around 87% found just once. A Seattle source enrolled patients during active infection and followed them longitudinally. These data originate in a study of blood T cell repertoires in COVID-19. The sample consisted of peripheral blood. The TCR originated in a woman aged 45-60 years with COVID-19, enrolled during active disease.

The CDR3 here is CASSLGTSGLGKETQYF. The DNA for the CDR3 is TGTGCCAGCAGCTTAGGGACTAGCGGCCTGGGGAAAGAGACCCAGTACTTC. This chain connects TRBV11-3 to TRBJ2-5; 10 bases match TRBD2. V trimming: 1 base; J trimming: 3 bases; junction bases outside the gene matches: 8. The CDR3 consists of 17 residues. Germline assignment: CDR1 SGHNT and CDR2 YENEEA. Full variable domain (rest looked up from reference TRBV11-3 and TRBJ2-5): EAGVVQSPRYKIIEKKQPVAFWCNPISGHNTLYWYLQNLGQGPELLIRYENEEAVDDSQLPKDRFSAERLKGVDSTLKIQPAELGDSAVYLCASSLGTSGLGKETQYFGPGTRLLVL.